These T cell receptor beta chains were read from a single sample in a study of early T cells in non-severe SARS-CoV-2 infection. Using its own MiXCR run on the 5' RACE reads, TCRdb lists one record per CDR3 protein. The sample contains tens of thousands of distinct CDR3 sequences, roughly 15% of which appear only once. Sequenced sample: whole blood. The receptors here all came from an adult who was a healthcare worker with PCR-confirmed SARS-CoV-2 infection or an uninfected control (not recorded which). Both conserved end residues are part of each CDR3. The D gene is left open where the match is weak. For some rows the clone size is stated as once, few or many, or as a class when expanded; others skip it.

few	TRBV5-1	TRBJ2-1	.	CASSLALGGEQFF	TGCGCCAGCAGCTTGGCCTTGGGGGGAGAGCAGTTCTTC
.	TRBV15	TRBJ1-2	.	CATSRDRGYGYTF	TGTGCCACCAGCAGAGACAGGGGTTATGGCTACACCTTC
few	TRBV12-3/TRBV12-4	TRBJ2-2	TRBD1	CASSRQGVGELFF	TGTGCCAGCAGTCGACAGGGTGTCGGGGAGCTGTTTTTT
many	TRBV2	TRBJ1-1	.	CASSGAAYTEAFF	TGTGCCAGCAGTGGGGCGGCCTACACTGAAGCTTTCTTT
.	TRBV27	TRBJ2-5	.	CASSLYGAGETQYF	TGTGCCAGCAGTTTATATGGGGCGGGGGAGACCCAGTACTTC
few	TRBV11-2	TRBJ2-7	.	CASSKTTGTVSSYEQYF	TGTGCCAGCAGCAAAACTACCGGGACGGTTAGCTCCTACGAGCAGTACTTC
many	TRBV11-2	TRBJ2-7	.	CASSRSYEQYF	TGTGCCAGCAGCCGCTCCTACGAGCAGTACTTC
few	TRBV9	TRBJ1-1	.	CASSVVGQSREAFF	TGTGCCAGCAGCGTAGTGGGGCAATCTCGTGAAGCTTTCTTT
few	TRBV12-3/TRBV12-4	TRBJ1-5	.	CASSFTSGPPLDQPQHF	TGTGCCAGCAGTTTTACATCAGGGCCTCCTCTTGATCAGCCCCAGCATTTT
few	TRBV5-4	TRBJ1-2	.	CASSLDGDAVIGGYTF	TGTGCCAGCAGCTTGGATGGGGACGCGGTGATTGGGGGCTACACCTTC
.	TRBV29-1	TRBJ2-7	.	CSVQGLGEQYF	TGCAGCGTCCAGGGACTTGGCGAGCAGTACTTC
few	TRBV20-1	TRBJ1-1	TRBD1	CSASRQGNTEAFF	TGCAGTGCTAGCAGACAGGGGAACACTGAAGCTTTCTTT
few	TRBV7-9	TRBJ2-1	.	CASSLGLGGYNEQFF	TGTGCCAGCAGCTTAGGCCTAGGGGGGTACAATGAGCAGTTCTTC
many	TRBV30	TRBJ2-2	.	CAWTLGTGGELFF	TGTGCCTGGACCCTCGGGACCGGCGGGGAGCTGTTTTTT
few	TRBV5-6	TRBJ1-3	.	CASSFDRFRAGNTIYF	TGTGCCAGCAGCTTCGACAGGTTTAGGGCTGGAAACACCATATATTTT
.	TRBV27	TRBJ2-1	.	CASSFQPVRSYNEQFF	TGTGCCAGCAGTTTCCAGCCAGTAAGGTCCTACAATGAGCAGTTCTTC
few	TRBV25-1	TRBJ1-2	.	CASSENVGSGPYTF	TGTGCCAGCAGTGAAAACGTAGGGTCAGGACCCTACACCTTC
.	TRBV7-9	TRBJ2-2	TRBD1	CASSLLSGTGNTGELFF	TGTGCCAGCAGCTTATTATCGGGGACAGGGAACACCGGGGAGCTGTTTTTT
many	TRBV9	TRBJ2-7	TRBD1	CASSVCRDRACEQYF	TGTGCCAGCAGCGTATGCCGGGACAGGGCCTGCGAGCAGTACTTC
few	TRBV20-1	TRBJ2-7	.	CSARDMAGKQYF	TGCAGTGCTAGAGATATGGCAGGGAAGCAGTACTTC
many	TRBV27	TRBJ1-6	.	CASRPFPAGGNSPLHF	TGTGCCAGCAGACCCTTCCCAGCGGGTGGCAATTCACCCCTCCACTTT
.	TRBV6-5	TRBJ2-3	.	CASRDLAATDTQYF	TGTGCCAGCAGGGACTTAGCCGCCACAGATACGCAGTATTTT
few	TRBV5-1	TRBJ1-1	TRBD1	CASSWGTGEIRQAFF	TGCGCCAGCAGCTGGGGGACAGGGGAAATACGACAAGCTTTCTTT
.	TRBV10-3	TRBJ2-3	TRBD2	CAILSSTSGGRDTQYF	TGTGCCATCTTAAGCTCGACTAGCGGGGGAAGGGATACGCAGTATTTT
few	TRBV5-5	TRBJ2-2	.	CASSLQGNTGELFF	TGTGCCAGCAGCTTGCAGGGTAACACCGGGGAGCTGTTTTTT
few	TRBV7-8	TRBJ2-5	TRBD2	CASSPARLATYQETQYF	TGTGCCAGCAGCCCGGCTAGACTAGCGACGTACCAAGAGACCCAGTACTTC
.	TRBV5-1	TRBJ1-1	.	CASSFTAMNTEAFF	TGCGCCAGCAGCTTTACAGCTATGAACACTGAAGCTTTCTTT
.	TRBV10-1	TRBJ2-7	.	CASRYRRAEQYF	TGCGCCAGCAGGTACCGTCGTGCCGAGCAGTACTTC
few	TRBV27	TRBJ1-2	.	CASRRTDGPPSYNYGYTF	TGTGCCAGCAGAAGGACCGACGGACCTCCCTCCTATAACTATGGCTACACCTTC
.	TRBV11-3	TRBJ2-3	.	CASSPRLPPTDTQYF	TGTGCCAGCAGCCCACGACTGCCTCCAACAGATACGCAGTATTTT
.	TRBV11-3	TRBJ2-3	.	CASSPPQGYTQYF	TGTGCCAGCAGCCCCCCGCAGGGCTATACGCAGTATTTT
.	TRBV10-2	TRBJ1-1	.	CASSGHTEAFF	TGCGCCAGCAGTGGGCACACTGAAGCTTTCTTT
many	TRBV5-1	TRBJ1-3	.	CASSEWGNTIYF	TGCGCCAGCAGCGAATGGGGAAACACCATATATTTT
.	TRBV29-1	TRBJ2-7	.	CSAGSHREAGEQYF	TGCAGCGCTGGGTCTCACAGGGAGGCAGGGGAGCAGTACTTC
few	TRBV13	TRBJ2-5	.	CASTRVEETQYF	TGTGCCAGCACGAGAGTGGAAGAGACCCAGTACTTC
few	TRBV27	TRBJ2-7	.	CATMKQGYEQYF	TGTGCCACCATGAAACAGGGTTACGAGCAGTACTTC
few	TRBV7-6	TRBJ2-3	TRBD2	CASSLRLAGGDTQYF	TGTGCCAGCAGCTTAAGGCTAGCGGGGGGAGATACGCAGTATTTT
.	TRBV7-9	TRBJ2-5	.	CAIPRGSQETQYF	TGTGCCATCCCCCGGGGGAGCCAAGAGACCCAGTACTTC
.	TRBV30	TRBJ1-1	.	CAWSGGTYEAFF	TGTGCCTGGAGTGGGGGGACCTATGAAGCTTTCTTT
.	TRBV2	TRBJ1-6	.	CASTTASSYNSPLHF	TGTGCCAGCACAACAGCTAGCTCCTATAATTCACCCCTCCACTTT
few	TRBV7-2	TRBJ2-1	TRBD2	CASSLGPSGGNEQFF	TGTGCCAGCAGCTTAGGGCCTAGCGGGGGCAATGAGCAGTTCTTC
many	TRBV3-1	TRBJ2-7	.	CASSPLGGEQYF	TGTGCCAGCAGCCCCCTCGGAGGGGAGCAGTACTTC
.	TRBV6-2/TRBV6-3	TRBJ2-2	.	CASRAIPTGELFF	TGTGCCAGCAGGGCTATCCCCACCGGGGAGCTGTTTTTT
many	TRBV29-1	TRBJ1-1	.	CSGETGRNTEAFF	TGCAGCGGAGAAACCGGGAGGAACACTGAAGCTTTCTTT
many	TRBV5-8	TRBJ1-6	.	CASSLGGQLSPLHF	TGTGCCAGCAGCTTGGGAGGGCAACTATCACCCCTCCACTTT
many	TRBV10-1	TRBJ1-1	.	CASSESGTGGFTAFF	TGCGCCAGCAGTGAGTCCGGCACTGGGGGGTTTACAGCTTTCTTT
few	TRBV20-1	TRBJ1-2	.	CSARASPGNGYTF	TGCAGTGCTAGAGCGAGTCCCGGGAATGGCTACACCTTC
many	TRBV30	TRBJ2-7	TRBD2	CAWSVPRLAGMSSYEQYF	TGTGCCTGGAGTGTACCGAGACTAGCGGGGATGAGCTCCTACGAGCAGTACTTC
few	TRBV6-6	TRBJ1-1	.	CATLSPQLGVGTEAFF	TGTGCCACACTGTCGCCCCAGTTGGGGGTCGGCACTGAAGCTTTCTTT
.	TRBV12-3/TRBV12-4	TRBJ2-3	.	CASSSDRSTDTQYF	TGTGCCAGCAGTTCGGACAGAAGCACAGATACGCAGTATTTT
few	TRBV6-1	TRBJ2-2	TRBD2	CASSVGLDNTGELFF	TGTGCCAGCAGTGTGGGACTAGACAACACCGGGGAGCTGTTTTTT
.	TRBV5-1	TRBJ2-2	.	CASSKGGNGELFF	TGCGCCAGCAGCAAAGGGGGGAACGGGGAGCTGTTTTTT
many	TRBV30	TRBJ1-6	.	CAWSLDLYSPLHF	TGTGCCTGGAGTCTTGACCTTTATTCACCCCTCCACTTT